A single T cell receptor beta chain is shown here with its context. Methods used by the authors: Reference gene primer amplification yielded estimated nucleated cell counts. Measured with immunoSEQ multiplex PCR; TCRdb has only the in-frame clones, and not every one. V and J calls and clone size follow that table, whereas D and trimming were derived from the DNA. The data contain 170,000 or so clones, about 86% of them seen just once; the ten biggest clones take up about 1%. This specimen comes from a study of blood T cell repertoires in COVID-19. Looking at the study overall: Acute-phase and convalescent COVID-19 samples originated in the United States, Italy and Spain. The cDNA or gDNA used as material had been derived from T cells, B-cell-depleted T cells, or PBMCs.

Germline values: CDR1 MNHEY, CDR2 SMNVEV (reference sequence). The germline V and J ends were trimmed by 5 bases and 3 bases, with 10 bases remaining between them. CDR3 size: 13 residues. The chain is built from TRBV27 and TRBJ1-2; D might be TRBD1 (6 bases). Sequencing was performed on peripheral blood. This receptor was taken from a woman between 18 and 29 years old who had recovered from COVID-19. The CDR3 loop reads CASSQNRDYGYTF. The DNA for the CDR3 is TGTGCCAGCAGTCAAAACAGGGACTATGGCTACACCTTC.